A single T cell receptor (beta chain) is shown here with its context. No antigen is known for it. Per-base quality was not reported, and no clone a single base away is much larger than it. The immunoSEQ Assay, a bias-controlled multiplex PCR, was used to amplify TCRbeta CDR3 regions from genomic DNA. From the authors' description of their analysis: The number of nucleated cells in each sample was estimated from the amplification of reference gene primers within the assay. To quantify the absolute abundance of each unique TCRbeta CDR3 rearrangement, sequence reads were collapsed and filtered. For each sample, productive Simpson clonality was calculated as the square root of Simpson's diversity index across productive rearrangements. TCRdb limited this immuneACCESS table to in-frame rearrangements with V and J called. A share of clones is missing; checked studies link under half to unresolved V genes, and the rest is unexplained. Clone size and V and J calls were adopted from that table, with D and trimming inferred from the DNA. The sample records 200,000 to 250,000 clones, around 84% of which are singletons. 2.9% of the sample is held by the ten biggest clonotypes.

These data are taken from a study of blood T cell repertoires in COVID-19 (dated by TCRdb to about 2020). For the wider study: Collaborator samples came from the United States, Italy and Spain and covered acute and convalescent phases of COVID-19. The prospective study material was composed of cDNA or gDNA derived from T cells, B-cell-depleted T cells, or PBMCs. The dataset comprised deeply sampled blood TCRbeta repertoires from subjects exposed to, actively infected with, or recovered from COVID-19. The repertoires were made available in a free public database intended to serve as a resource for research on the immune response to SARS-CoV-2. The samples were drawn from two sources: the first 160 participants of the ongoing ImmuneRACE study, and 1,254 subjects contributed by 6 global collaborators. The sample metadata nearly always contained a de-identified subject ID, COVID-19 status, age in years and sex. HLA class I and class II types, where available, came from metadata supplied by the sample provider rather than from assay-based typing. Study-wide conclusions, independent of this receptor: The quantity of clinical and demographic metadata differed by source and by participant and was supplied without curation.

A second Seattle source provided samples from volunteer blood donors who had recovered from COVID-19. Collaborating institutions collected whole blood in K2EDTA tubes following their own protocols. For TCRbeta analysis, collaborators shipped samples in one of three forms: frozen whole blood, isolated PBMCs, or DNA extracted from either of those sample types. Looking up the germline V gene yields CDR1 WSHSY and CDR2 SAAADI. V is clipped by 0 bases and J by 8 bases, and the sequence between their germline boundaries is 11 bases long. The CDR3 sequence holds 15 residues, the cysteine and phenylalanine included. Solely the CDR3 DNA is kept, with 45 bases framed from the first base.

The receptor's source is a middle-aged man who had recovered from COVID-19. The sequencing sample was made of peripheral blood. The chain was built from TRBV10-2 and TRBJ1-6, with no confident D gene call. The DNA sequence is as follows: TGCGCCAGCAGTGAGTCGAACAGCAGGTATTCACCCCTCCACTTT. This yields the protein CASSESNSRYSPLHF.